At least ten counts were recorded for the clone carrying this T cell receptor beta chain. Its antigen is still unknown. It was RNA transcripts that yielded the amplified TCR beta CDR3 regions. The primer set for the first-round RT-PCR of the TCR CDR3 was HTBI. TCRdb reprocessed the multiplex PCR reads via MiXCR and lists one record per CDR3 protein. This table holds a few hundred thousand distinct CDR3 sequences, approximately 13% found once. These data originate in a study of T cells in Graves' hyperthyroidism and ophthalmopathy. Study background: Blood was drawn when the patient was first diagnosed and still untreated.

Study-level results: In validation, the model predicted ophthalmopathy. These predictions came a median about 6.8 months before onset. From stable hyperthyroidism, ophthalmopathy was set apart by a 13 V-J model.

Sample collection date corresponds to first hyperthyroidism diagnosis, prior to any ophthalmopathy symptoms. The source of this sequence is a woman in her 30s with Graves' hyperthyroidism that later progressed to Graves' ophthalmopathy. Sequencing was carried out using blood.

This CDR3 is CAWSVRRGSYEQYF. The DNA of the CDR3 is TGTGCCTGGAGTGTACGTCGGGGCTCCTACGAGCAGTACTTC. V usage is TRBV30 and J usage is TRBJ2-7; possibly TRBD2 for D (5 bases). The CDR3 runs to 14 residues. Deletions cut 0 bases from V and 0 bases from J, with 9 bases between. In germline, CDR1 is GTSNPN, CDR2 SVGIG (reference sequence).